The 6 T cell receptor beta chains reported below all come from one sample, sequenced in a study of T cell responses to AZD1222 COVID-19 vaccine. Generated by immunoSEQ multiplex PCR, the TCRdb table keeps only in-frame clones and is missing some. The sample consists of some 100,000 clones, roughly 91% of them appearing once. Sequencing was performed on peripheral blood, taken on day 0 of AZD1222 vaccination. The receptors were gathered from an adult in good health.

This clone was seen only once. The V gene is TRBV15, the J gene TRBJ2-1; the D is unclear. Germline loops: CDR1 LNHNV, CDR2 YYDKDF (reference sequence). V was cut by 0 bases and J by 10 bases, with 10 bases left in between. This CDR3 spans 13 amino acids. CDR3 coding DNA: TGTGCCACCAGCAGAGATCTTGAGAGGGAGCAGTTCTTC. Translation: CATSRDLEREQFF. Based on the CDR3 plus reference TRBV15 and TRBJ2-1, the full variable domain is DAMVIQNPRYQVTQFGKPVTLSCSQTLNHNVMYWYQQKSSQAPKLLFHYYDKDFNNEADTPDNFQSRRPNTSFCFLDIRSPGLGDTAMYLCATSRDLEREQFFGPGTRLTVL.

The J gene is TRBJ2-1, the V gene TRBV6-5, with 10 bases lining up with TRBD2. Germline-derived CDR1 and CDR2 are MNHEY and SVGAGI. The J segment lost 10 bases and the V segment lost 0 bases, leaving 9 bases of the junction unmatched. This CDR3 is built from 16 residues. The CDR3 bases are TGTGCCAGCAGTTACTCGACTAGCGGGTCCCTAGGGGAGCAGTTCTTC. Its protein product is CASSYSTSGSLGEQFF.

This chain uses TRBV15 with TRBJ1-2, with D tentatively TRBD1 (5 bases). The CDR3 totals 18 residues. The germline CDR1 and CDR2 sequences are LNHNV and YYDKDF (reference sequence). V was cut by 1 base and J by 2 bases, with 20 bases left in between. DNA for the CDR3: TGTGCCACCAGCAGAGCCGGGGCCGGACTCCGGGGAAACTATGGCTACACCTTC. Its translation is CATSRAGAGLRGNYGYTF.

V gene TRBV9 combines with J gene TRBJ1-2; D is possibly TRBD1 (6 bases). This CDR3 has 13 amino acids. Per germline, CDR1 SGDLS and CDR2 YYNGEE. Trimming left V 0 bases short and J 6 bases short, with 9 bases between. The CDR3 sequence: CASSVGGLDGYTF. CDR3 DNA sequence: TGTGCCAGCAGCGTAGGGGGGCTTGATGGCTACACCTTC.

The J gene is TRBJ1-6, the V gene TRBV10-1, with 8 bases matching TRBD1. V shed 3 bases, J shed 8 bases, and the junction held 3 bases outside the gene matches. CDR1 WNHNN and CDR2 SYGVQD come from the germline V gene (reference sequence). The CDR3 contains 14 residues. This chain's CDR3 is CASSEAGGDSPLHF. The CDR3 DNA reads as TGCGCCAGCAGTGAAGCAGGGGGCGATTCACCCCTCCACTTT.

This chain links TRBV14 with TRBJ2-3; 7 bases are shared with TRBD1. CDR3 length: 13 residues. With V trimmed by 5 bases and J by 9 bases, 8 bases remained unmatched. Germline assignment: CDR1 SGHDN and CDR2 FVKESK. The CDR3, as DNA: TGTGCCAGCAGCAGAGGGGGCGCAAGGACGCAGTATTTT. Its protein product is CASSRGGARTQYF.